The entry below describes one T cell receptor beta chain. The antigen is not known. These data are taken from a study of cytomegalovirus exposure and HLA in healthy donors. Overall study: Unique TCR beta sequences numbering some 120 million came from around 180 million T cells in an earlier analysis.

Whole-study results and caveats: Reports credit the classifier with highly specific, highly sensitive diagnosis of cytomegalovirus status.

PCR used 60 Vbeta primers and 13 Jbeta primers. Sequenced by immunoSEQ multiplex PCR; TCRdb stores in-frame clones only, minus some. The data show approximately 61,000 clones, 75% to 85% seen once. The receptor comes from a man aged 45 to 65 in good health and CMV-seropositive. The sample taken for sequencing was PBMCs.

This chain's CDR3 is CASSPRGTFSTDTQYF. Here the CDR3 DNA reads TGTGCCAGCAGCCCAAGGGGCACTTTCAGCACAGATACGCAGTATTTT. The chain is built from TRBV7-8 and TRBJ2-3, with D maybe TRBD1 (5 bases). From germline, CDR1 is SGHVS and CDR2 FQNEAQ. Trimming cost V 5 bases and J 0 bases, with 15 bases left between them. The CDR3 sequence is 16 residues long.